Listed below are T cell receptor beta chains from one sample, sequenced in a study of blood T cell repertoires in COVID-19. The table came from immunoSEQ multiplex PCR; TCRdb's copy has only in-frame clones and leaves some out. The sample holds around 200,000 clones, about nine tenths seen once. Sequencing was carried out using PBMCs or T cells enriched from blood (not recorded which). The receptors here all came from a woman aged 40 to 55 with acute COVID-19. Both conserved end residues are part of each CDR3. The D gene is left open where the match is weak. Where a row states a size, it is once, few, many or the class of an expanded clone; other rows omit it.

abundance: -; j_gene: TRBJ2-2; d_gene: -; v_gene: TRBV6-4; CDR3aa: CASSHQGWGTGELFF; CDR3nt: TGTGCCAGCAGCCACCAGGGGTGGGGCACCGGGGAGCTGTTTTTT
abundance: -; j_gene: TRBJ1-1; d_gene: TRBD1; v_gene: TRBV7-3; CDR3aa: CASSAQGAGTEAFF; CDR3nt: TGTGCCAGCAGCGCCCAGGGGGCTGGCACTGAAGCTTTCTTT
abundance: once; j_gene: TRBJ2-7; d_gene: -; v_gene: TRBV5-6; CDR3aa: CASSVGLYSEQYF; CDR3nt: TGTGCCAGCAGCGTGGGACTCTATAGCGAGCAGTACTTC
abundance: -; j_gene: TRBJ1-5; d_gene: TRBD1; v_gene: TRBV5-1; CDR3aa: CASSLDGTGYQPQHF; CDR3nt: TGCGCCAGCAGCTTGGATGGGACAGGCTATCAGCCCCAGCATTTT
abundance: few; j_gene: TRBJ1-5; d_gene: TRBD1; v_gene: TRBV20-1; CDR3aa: CSASGPQGHQPQHF; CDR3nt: TGCAGTGCTAGTGGGCCACAGGGGCATCAGCCCCAGCATTTT
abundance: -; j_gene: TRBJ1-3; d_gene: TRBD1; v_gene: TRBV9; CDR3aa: CASSPRQGSSGNTIYF; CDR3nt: TGTGCCAGCAGCCCCAGACAGGGCTCCTCTGGAAACACCATATATTTT
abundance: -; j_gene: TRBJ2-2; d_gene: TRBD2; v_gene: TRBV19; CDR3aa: CASSTRGWEGNTGELFF; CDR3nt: TGTGCCAGTAGCACCCGAGGCTGGGAGGGGAACACCGGGGAGCTGTTTTTT
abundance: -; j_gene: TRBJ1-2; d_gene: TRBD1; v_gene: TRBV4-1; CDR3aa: CASSQLGTGGYTF; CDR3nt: TGCGCCAGCAGCCAACTGGGGACAGGCGGCTACACCTTC
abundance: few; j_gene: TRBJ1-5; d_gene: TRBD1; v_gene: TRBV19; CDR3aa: CASSILAGGYQPQHF; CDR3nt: TGTGCCAGTAGTATTCTGGCAGGGGGCTATCAGCCCCAGCATTTT
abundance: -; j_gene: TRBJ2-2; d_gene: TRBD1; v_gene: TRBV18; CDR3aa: CASSPRSSSGGTGELFF; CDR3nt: TGTGCCAGCTCACCACGGAGTAGTTCAGGGGGCACCGGGGAGCTGTTTTTT
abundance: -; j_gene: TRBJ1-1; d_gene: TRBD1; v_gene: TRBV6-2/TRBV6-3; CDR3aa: CASSSPGQGTNTEAFF; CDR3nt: TGTGCCAGCAGTTCCCCGGGACAGGGGACGAACACTGAAGCTTTCTTT
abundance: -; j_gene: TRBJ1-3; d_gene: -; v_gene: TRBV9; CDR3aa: CASSVGGGSGNTIYF; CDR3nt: TGTGCCAGCAGCGTAGGCGGGGGCTCCGGAAACACCATATATTTT
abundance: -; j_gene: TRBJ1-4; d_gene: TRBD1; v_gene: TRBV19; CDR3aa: CASTSIGGRPNEKLFF; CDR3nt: TGTGCCAGTACCTCTATAGGGGGCCGTCCTAATGAAAAACTGTTTTTT
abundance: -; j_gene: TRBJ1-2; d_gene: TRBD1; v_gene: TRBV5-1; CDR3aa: CASSLESGGSYGYTF; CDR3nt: TGCGCCAGCAGCTTGGAGTCAGGGGGCAGCTATGGCTACACCTTC
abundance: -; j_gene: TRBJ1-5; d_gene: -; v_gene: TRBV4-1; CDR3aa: CASSQDPRNQPQHF; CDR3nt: TGCGCCAGCAGCCAAGATCCCCGTAATCAGCCCCAGCATTTT
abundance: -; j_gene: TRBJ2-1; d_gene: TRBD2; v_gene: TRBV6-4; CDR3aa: CASSDSGLANRGEQFF; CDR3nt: TGTGCCAGCAGTGACTCGGGACTAGCGAACAGGGGTGAGCAGTTCTTC
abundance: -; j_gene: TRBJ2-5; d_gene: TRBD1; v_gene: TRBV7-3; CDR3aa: CASSNRGLGETQYF; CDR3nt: TGTGCCAGCAGCAACAGGGGGCTTGGAGAGACCCAGTACTTC
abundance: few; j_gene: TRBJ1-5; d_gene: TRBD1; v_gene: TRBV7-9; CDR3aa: CASSLDRDPSNQPQHF; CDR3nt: TGTGCCAGCAGCCTAGACAGGGATCCCAGCAATCAGCCCCAGCATTTT
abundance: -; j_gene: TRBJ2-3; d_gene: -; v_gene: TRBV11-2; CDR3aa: CASSLDGGLSTDTQYF; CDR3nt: TGTGCCAGCAGCTTAGACGGCGGATTGAGCACAGATACGCAGTATTTT
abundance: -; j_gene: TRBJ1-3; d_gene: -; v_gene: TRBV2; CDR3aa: CASSEWTVSGNTIYF; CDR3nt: TGTGCCAGCAGTGAGTGGACAGTCTCTGGAAACACCATATATTTT
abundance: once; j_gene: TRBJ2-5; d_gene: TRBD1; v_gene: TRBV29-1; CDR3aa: CSASGTAQETQYF; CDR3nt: TGCAGCGCTTCTGGGACAGCCCAAGAGACCCAGTACTTC
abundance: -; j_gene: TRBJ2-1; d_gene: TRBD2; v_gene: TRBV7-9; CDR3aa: CASSFSGGGYFSYNEQFF; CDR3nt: TGTGCCAGCAGCTTTAGCGGGGGCGGCTATTTCTCCTACAATGAGCAGTTCTTC
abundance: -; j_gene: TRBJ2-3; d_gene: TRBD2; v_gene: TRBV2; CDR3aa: CASSEERIAGVSSTDTQYF; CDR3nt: TGTGCCAGCAGTGAAGAAAGAATAGCGGGGGTGTCTAGCACAGATACGCAGTATTTT
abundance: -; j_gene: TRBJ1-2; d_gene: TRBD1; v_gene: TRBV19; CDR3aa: CASSLRQGARGYTF; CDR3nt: TGTGCCAGTAGTTTAAGGCAGGGGGCGCGAGGCTACACCTTC
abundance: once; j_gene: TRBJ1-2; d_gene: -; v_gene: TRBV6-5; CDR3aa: CASSFNMNYGYTF; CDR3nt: TGTGCCAGCAGTTTTAACATGAACTATGGCTACACCTTC
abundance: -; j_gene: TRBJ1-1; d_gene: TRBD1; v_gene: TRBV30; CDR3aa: CAGALPQGLVTEAFF; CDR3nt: TGTGCCGGCGCCCTCCCACAGGGGTTAGTCACTGAAGCTTTCTTT
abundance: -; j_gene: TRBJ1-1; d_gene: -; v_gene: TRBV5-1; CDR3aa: CASSVRGIDTEAFF; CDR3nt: TGCGCCAGCAGTGTCAGAGGAATTGACACTGAAGCTTTCTTT
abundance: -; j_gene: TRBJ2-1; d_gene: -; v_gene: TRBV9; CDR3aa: CASSGTSVGPSREQFF; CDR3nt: TGTGCCAGCAGCGGCACTTCCGTGGGCCCCTCAAGAGAGCAGTTCTTC
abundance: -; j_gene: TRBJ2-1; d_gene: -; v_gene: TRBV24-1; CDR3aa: CATSESWERHEQFF; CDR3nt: TGTGCCACCAGTGAATCATGGGAGCGACATGAGCAGTTCTTC
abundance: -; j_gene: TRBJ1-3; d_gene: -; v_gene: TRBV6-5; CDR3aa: CARQATLNTIYF; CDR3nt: TGTGCCAGACAGGCTACCCTAAACACCATATATTTT
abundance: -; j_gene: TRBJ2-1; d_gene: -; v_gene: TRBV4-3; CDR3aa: CASSPSRGFYNEQFF; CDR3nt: TGCGCCAGCAGCCCTAGCAGGGGCTTCTACAATGAGCAGTTCTTC
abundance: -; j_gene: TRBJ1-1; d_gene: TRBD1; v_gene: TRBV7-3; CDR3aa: CASSPSGGTEAFF; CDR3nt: TGTGCCAGCAGCCCATCAGGGGGCACTGAAGCTTTCTTT
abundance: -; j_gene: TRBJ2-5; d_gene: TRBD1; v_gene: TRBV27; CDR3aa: CASSGQGREETQYF; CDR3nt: TGTGCCAGCAGTGGACAGGGAAGAGAAGAGACCCAGTACTTC
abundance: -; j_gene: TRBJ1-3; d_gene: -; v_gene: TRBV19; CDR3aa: CATRQASSGNTIYF; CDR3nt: TGTGCCACCAGACAGGCTTCCTCTGGAAACACCATATATTTT
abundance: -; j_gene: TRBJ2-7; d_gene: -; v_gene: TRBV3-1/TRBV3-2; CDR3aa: CASSQVVYEQYF; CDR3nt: TGTGCCAGCAGCCAAGTAGTCTACGAGCAGTACTTC
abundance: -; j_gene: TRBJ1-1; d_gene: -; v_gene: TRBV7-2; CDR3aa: CASSLEETNTEAFF; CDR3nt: TGTGCCAGCAGCTTAGAGGAGACGAACACTGAAGCTTTCTTT
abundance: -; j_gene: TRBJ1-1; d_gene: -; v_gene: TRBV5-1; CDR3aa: CASSLASGPNTEAFF; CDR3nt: TGCGCCAGCAGCTTGGCCAGCGGGCCGAACACTGAAGCTTTCTTT
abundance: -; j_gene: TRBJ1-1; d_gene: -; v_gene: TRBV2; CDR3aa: CASSDVRGFEAFF; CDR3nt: TGTGCCAGCAGTGATGTCAGGGGATTTGAAGCTTTCTTT
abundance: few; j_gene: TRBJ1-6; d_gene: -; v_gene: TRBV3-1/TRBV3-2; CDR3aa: CASSSTALNSPLHF; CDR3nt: TGTGCCAGCAGCTCGACAGCACTAAATTCACCCCTCCACTTT
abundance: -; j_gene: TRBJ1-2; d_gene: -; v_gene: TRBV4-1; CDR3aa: CASSPILGGAYGYTF; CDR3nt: TGCGCCAGCAGCCCAATTCTGGGGGGGGCCTATGGCTACACCTTC
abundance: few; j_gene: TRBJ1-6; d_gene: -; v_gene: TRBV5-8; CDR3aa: CASSLAVSGREPLHF; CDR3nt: TGTGCCAGCAGCTTGGCCGTTTCAGGGAGGGAACCCCTCCACTTT
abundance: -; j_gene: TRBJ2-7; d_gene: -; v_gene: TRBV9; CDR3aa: CASSSTGIPYEQYF; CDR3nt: TGTGCCAGCAGCAGTACAGGGATACCTTACGAGCAGTACTTC
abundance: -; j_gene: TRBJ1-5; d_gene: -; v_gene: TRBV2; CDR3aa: CASSERAGYQPQHF; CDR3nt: TGTGCCAGCAGTGAGAGGGCCGGATATCAGCCCCAGCATTTT
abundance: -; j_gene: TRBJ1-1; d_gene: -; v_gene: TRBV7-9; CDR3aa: CASSRGQSMNTEAFF; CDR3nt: TGTGCCAGCAGCCGTGGACAGTCAATGAACACTGAAGCTTTCTTT
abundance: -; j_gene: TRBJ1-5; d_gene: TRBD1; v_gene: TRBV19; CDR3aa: CASSSRTGNNQPQHF; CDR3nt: TGTGCCAGTAGTTCCCGGACAGGGAACAATCAGCCCCAGCATTTT
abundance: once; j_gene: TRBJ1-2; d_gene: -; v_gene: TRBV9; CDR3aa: CASSASGDRNYGYTF; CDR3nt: TGTGCCAGCAGCGCCTCAGGGGATCGGAACTATGGCTACACCTTC
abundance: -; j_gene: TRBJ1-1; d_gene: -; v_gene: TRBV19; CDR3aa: CASSILRTPLNTEAFF; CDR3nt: TGTGCCAGTAGTATTTTGAGGACACCACTGAACACTGAAGCTTTCTTT
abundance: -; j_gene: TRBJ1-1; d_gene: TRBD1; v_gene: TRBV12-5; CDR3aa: CASGLGITGGLNTEAFF; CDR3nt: TGTGCTAGTGGTTTGGGGATTACAGGGGGCTTGAACACTGAAGCTTTCTTT
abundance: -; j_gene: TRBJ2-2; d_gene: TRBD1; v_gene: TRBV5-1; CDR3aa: CASSLEPGGTGELFF; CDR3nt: TGCGCCAGCAGCTTGGAGCCAGGGGGTACCGGGGAGCTGTTTTTT
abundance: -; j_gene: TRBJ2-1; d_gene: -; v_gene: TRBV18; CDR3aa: CASSTAGEQFF; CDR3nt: TGTGCCAGCTCAACGGCGGGGGAGCAGTTCTTC
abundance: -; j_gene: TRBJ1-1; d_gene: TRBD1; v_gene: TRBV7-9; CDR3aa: CASSLARGTGPKLNTEAFF; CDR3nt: TGTGCCAGCAGCCTTGCGAGAGGGACAGGCCCTAAATTGAACACTGAAGCTTTCTTT
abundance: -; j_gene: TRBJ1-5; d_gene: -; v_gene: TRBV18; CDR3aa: CASSPRQVSNQPQHF; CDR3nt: TGTGCCAGCTCTCCTAGACAGGTCAGCAATCAGCCCCAGCATTTT
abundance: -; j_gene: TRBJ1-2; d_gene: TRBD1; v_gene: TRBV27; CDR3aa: CASSFTGVGYGYTF; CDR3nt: TGTGCCAGCAGCTTTACAGGGGTGGGCTATGGCTACACCTTC
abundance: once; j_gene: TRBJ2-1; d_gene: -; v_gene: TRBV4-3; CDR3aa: CASSQDHKLGDEQFF; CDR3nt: TGCGCCAGCAGCCAAGATCATAAACTCGGAGATGAGCAGTTCTTC
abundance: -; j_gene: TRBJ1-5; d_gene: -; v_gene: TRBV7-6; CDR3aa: CASSLQGSQPQHF; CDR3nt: TGTGCCAGCAGCTTACAGGGTTCTCAGCCCCAGCATTTT